The 13 T cell receptor beta chains below were found in one sample sequenced in a study of blood T cell repertoires in COVID-19. The table came from immunoSEQ multiplex PCR; TCRdb's copy has only in-frame clones and leaves some out. The sample has roughly 280,000 clones, more than 85% seen once. Sequenced: peripheral blood. These receptor sequences come from a woman aged 60-75 years with COVID-19, enrolled during active disease.

The genes are TRBV19 and TRBJ2-7; TRBD2 matches at 10 bases. This CDR3 has 15 residues. Germline trimming cut 6 bases from V and 2 bases from J; bases unmatched to any gene: 7. Germline V gives CDR1 LNHDA, CDR2 SQIVND (reference sequence). CDR3 DNA sequence: TGTGCCAGTAGCCTCTCTAGCGGGAGCACCTACGAGCAGTACTTC. Protein: CASSLSSGSTYEQYF.

The gene calls are TRBV20-1 and TRBJ2-1; no reliable D call. Trimming took 3 bases from V and 4 from J, leaving 16 bases between them. Germline V gene sequence: CDR1 DFQATT, CDR2 SNEGSKA (reference sequence). The CDR3 has 15 amino acids. The chain's CDR3 is CSASRLYWAYNEQFF. CDR3 sequence (DNA): TGCAGTGCTAGTAGGCTCTATTGGGCTTACAATGAGCAGTTCTTC.

The chain recombines TRBV11-2 with TRBJ1-1; D is perhaps TRBD1 (6 bases). Between the trimmed V and J ends, which lost 6 bases and 1 base, there was a span of 18 bases. CDR1 and CDR2 (germline): SGHAT, FQNNGV. The CDR3 length is 16 residues. In nucleotides, the CDR3 is TGTGCCAGCAGTCCCCCAGGGGTATCCGGGAACACTGAAGCTTTCTTT. Protein sequence: CASSPPGVSGNTEAFF.

This clone was seen just once. The chain carries TRBV6-1 and TRBJ2-7; the D gene is possibly TRBD1 (6 bases). CDR1 MNHNS and CDR2 SASEGT come from the germline V gene. V gave up 6 bases and J gave up 3 bases, with 21 bases separating them. CDR3 size: 16 residues. CDR3 loop: CASRERGQLRLYEQYF. CDR3 nucleotides: TGTGCCAGCAGGGAACGTGGACAGTTACGACTCTACGAGCAGTACTTC.

On this clone itself: Different DNA sequences within this sample yield the same CDR3. The chain uses TRBV6-6 and TRBJ2-1, with 12 bases identical to TRBD2. The CDR3 is 14 amino acids. V lost 5 bases and J lost 9; bases outside the gene matches: 5. CDR1 and CDR2 from the germline V gene are MNHNY and SVGAGI (reference sequence). The CDR3 nucleotides are TGTGCCAGCAGTAAGCAGACTAGCGGGAGTGAGCAGTTCTTC. Amino acids: CASSKQTSGSEQFF.

CDR3 DNA sequence: TGTGCCAGCAGACCCGGGACTTTACCTAATGAAAAACTGTTTTTT. Protein product: CASRPGTLPNEKLFF. The V and J genes are TRBV6-5 and TRBJ1-4, with a possible D match to TRBD1 (5 bases). The V end lost 6 bases, the J end lost 3 bases, and 14 bases lay between the germline ends. This CDR3 is built from 15 residues. Germline CDR1 and CDR2: MNHEY and SVGAGI.

The J gene is TRBJ1-5, the V gene TRBV6-1; no reliable D call. The length of the CDR3 is 15 residues. V was cut by 0 bases and J by 6 bases, with 12 bases left in between. Germline V CDR1 and CDR2: MNHNS, SASEGT. The CDR3 nucleotides are TGTGCCAGCAGTGAAGCCGGCCGGGTCGGTCAGCCCCAGCATTTT. Translation gives CASSEAGRVGQPQHF.

The chain joins TRBV5-5 to TRBJ2-1, with 9 bases matching TRBD2. The germline V gene encodes CDR1 SGHKS and CDR2 YYEKEE (reference sequence). The junction had 0 bases not matched to a gene; V was cut back by 0 bases and J by 2 bases. The CDR3 covers 15 residues. The CDR3 region is CASSLGTSAYNEQFF. For the CDR3, the DNA is TGTGCCAGCAGCTTGGGGACTAGCGCCTACAATGAGCAGTTCTTC.

This chain connects TRBV4-1 to TRBJ2-1, with a tentative D call TRBD1 (5 bases). Trimming shortened V by 0 bases and J by 10 bases, and 13 bases separated the two germline ends. CDR1 is MGHRA and CDR2 is YSYEKL in the germline V gene. The CDR3 covers 14 residues. The DNA for the CDR3 is TGCGCCAGCAGCCAAGACCGACAGCCGAGGGAGCAGTTCTTC. This gives the protein CASSQDRQPREQFF.

The chain uses TRBV9 and TRBJ1-6; TRBD1 is a possible D gene (5 bases). The CDR3 is 16 residues long. CDR1 SGDLS and CDR2 YYNGEE come from the germline V gene. V was clipped by 5 bases and J by 0 bases, with 12 bases between them. The CDR3 DNA is TGTGCCAGCAGACCTCCGGGGGACTCCTATAATTCACCCCTCCACTTT. The encoded protein is CASRPPGDSYNSPLHF.

The chain links TRBV19 to TRBJ1-1, with unresolved D. This CDR3 has 12 residues. Germline CDR1 LNHDA, CDR2 SQIVND (reference sequence). Trimming left V 7 bases short and J 3 bases short, with 9 bases between. CDR3 in amino acids: CASKHLDTEAFF. In DNA, the CDR3 is TGTGCCAGTAAACATCTTGACACTGAAGCTTTCTTT.

The V call is TRBV19, the J call TRBJ2-7; D gene ambiguous. Germline CDR1 and CDR2: LNHDA and SQIVND (reference sequence). Between the trimmed V and J ends, which lost 3 bases and 5 bases, there was a span of 11 bases. CDR3 size: 13 residues. DNA for the CDR3: TGTGCCAGTAGTATTTCAGGCGTGAACGAGCAGTACTTC. Translating it yields CASSISGVNEQYF.

V gene TRBV2 combines with J gene TRBJ2-1, with D perhaps matching TRBD2 (6 bases). CDR1 and CDR2 (germline): SNHLY, FYNNEI. The length of the CDR3 is 13 residues. V gave up 2 bases and J gave up 14 bases, with 16 bases separating them. Written as DNA, the CDR3 is TGTGCCAGCAGTGAATGGTTACTAGCAATGGAGTTCTTC. Translation gives CASSEWLLAMEFF.